This T cell receptor beta chain is from a study of T cell changes during pregnancy in multiple sclerosis. CDR1 and CDR2 from the germline V gene are SNHLY and FYNNEI. Deletions cut 5 bases from V and 6 bases from J, with 20 bases between. CDR3 length: 15 residues. Using immunoSEQ multiplex PCR, the repertoire was profiled, and TCRdb retains in-frame clones only, with some absent. The repertoire includes roughly 50,000 clones, more than 90% of them detected once, and approximately 1.1% sits in the top ten. This clonotype was sampled from a female donor in good health, enrolled as a control in a pregnancy study. Source: peripheral blood, taken after pregnancy. The genes are TRBV2 and TRBJ2-7; D is possibly TRBD1 (6 bases). In DNA form, the CDR3 reads TGTGCCAGCAGTCCACAGGGCCTGCTAGGGGGCGAGCAGTACTTC. Encoded protein: CASSPQGLLGGEQYF.